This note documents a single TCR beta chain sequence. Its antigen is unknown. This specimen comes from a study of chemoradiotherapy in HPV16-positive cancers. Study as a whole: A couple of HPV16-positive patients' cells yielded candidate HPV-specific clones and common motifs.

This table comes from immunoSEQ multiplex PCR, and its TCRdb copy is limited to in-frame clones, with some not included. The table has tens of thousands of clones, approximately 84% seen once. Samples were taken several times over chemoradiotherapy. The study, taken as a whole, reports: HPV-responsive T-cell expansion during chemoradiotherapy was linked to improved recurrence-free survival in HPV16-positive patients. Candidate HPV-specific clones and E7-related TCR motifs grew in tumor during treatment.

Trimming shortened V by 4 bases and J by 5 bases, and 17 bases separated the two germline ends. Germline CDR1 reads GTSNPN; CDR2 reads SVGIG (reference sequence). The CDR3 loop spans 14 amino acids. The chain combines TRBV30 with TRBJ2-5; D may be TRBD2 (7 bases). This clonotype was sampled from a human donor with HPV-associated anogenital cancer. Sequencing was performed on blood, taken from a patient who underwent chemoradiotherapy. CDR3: CAWTLGGAAETQYF. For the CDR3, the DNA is TGTGCCTGGACTTTAGGGGGGGCGGCGGAGACCCAGTACTTC.